These 17 T cell receptor beta chains share one sample of origin, sequenced in a study of blood T cell repertoires in COVID-19. Produced via immunoSEQ multiplex PCR; TCRdb's table is partial and in-frame only. The sample contains about 140,000 clones, about four fifths of which appear only once. Sample: peripheral blood. These receptors all stem from a woman aged 55-75 years with acute or convalescent COVID-19.

V is TRBV5-4 and J is TRBJ2-2; D unresolved. The V and J ends lost 3 bases and 1 base respectively, with 13 bases between them. This CDR3 spans 16 amino acids. Germline V CDR1 and CDR2: SGHNT, YYREEE (reference sequence). This CDR3 reads CASSSAQTGNTGELFF. CDR3 bases: TGTGCCAGCAGCTCGGCCCAGACGGGGAACACCGGGGAGCTGTTTTTT.

The chain uses TRBV4-3 and TRBJ2-3; 7 nucleotides match TRBD2. The germline gives CDR1 LGHNA, CDR2 YSLEER. Trimming took 0 bases from V and 2 from J; bases not matched to a gene: 17. The CDR3 sequence is 20 residues long. As DNA, the CDR3 is TGCGCCAGCAGCCAAGATGGGATGGCTAGCGGCTACATATACACAGATACGCAGTATTTT. It codes for CASSQDGMASGYIYTDTQYF.

The V and J genes are TRBV28 and TRBJ2-3; D call uncertain. The V end lost 6 bases, the J end lost 8 bases, and 12 bases lay between the germline ends. Germline V lookup: CDR1 MDHEN, CDR2 SYDVKM. The CDR3 spans 12 residues. CDR3 loop: CASSLPRVTQYF. CDR3 DNA: TGTGCCAGCAGCCTCCCTCGTGTTACGCAGTATTTT.

This rearrangement joins TRBV7-6 to TRBJ2-3; 7 bases are shared with TRBD2. CDR3 length: 18 amino acids. Germline CDR1 and CDR2: SGHVS and FNYEAQ. With 3 bases clipped from V and 2 bases from J, the junction kept 14 bases outside the gene matches. This CDR3 reads CASSFLGWASGPTDTQYF. The CDR3, as DNA: TGTGCCAGCAGCTTCTTGGGGTGGGCTAGCGGACCCACAGATACGCAGTATTTT.

This rearrangement joins TRBV7-9 to TRBJ2-7, with TRBD1 as a possible D gene (6 bases). This CDR3 comprises 14 residues. Germline values: CDR1 SEHNR, CDR2 FQNEAQ (reference sequence). V was shortened by 0 bases and J by 3 bases, with 9 bases between the two germline ends. The CDR3 DNA sequence: TGTGCCAGCAGCTTAGCATCAGGGGACTACGAGCAGTACTTC. It is translated as CASSLASGDYEQYF.

This clone was counted between two and nine times. The J gene is TRBJ1-6, the V gene TRBV5-1, with D uncertain. V was clipped by 0 bases and J by 9 bases, with 13 bases between them. The germline V gene encodes CDR1 SGHRS and CDR2 YFSETQ. The CDR3 is 15 residues long. The CDR3 nucleotides are TGCGCCAGCAGCTTGGACGTGACTCGAGGTTCACCCCTCCACTTT. This sequence encodes CASSLDVTRGSPLHF.

V usage is TRBV4-2 and J usage is TRBJ1-2, with a tentative D call TRBD1 (6 bases). Germline V CDR1 and CDR2: LGHNA, YNFKEQ. This CDR3 region has 14 residues. V was pared by 1 base and J by 4 bases, with 10 bases between. The CDR3 region is CASSQVAGVYGYTF. Here the CDR3 DNA reads TGTGCCAGCAGCCAAGTGGCAGGGGTCTATGGCTACACCTTC.

The chain has TRBV28 and TRBJ2-3; 14 bases match TRBD2. The germline gives CDR1 MDHEN, CDR2 SYDVKM. V was pared by 3 bases and J by 2 bases, with 10 bases of the junction left unmatched. The CDR3 has 19 residues. CDR3 bases: TGTGCCAGCAGTTTTGATTCGGGACTAGCGGGAGACTTCACAGATACGCAGTATTTT. Protein sequence: CASSFDSGLAGDFTDTQYF.

The V call is TRBV4-3, the J call TRBJ1-1; D may be TRBD1 (5 bases). Trimming removed 3 bases from V and 7 bases from J, with 6 bases in between. This CDR3 contains 11 residues. CDR1 and CDR2 from the germline V gene are LGHNA and YSLEER. In DNA, the CDR3 is TGCGCCAGCAGCCAGGGGGGTGAAGCTTTCTTT. Translated, it gives CASSQGGEAFF.

This clone has more than one count but fewer than ten. This chain uses TRBV7-9 with TRBJ1-2; D possibly corresponds to TRBD1 (5 bases). The length of the CDR3 is 13 residues. Germline-derived CDR1 and CDR2 are SEHNR and FQNEAQ (reference sequence). Trimming took 1 base from V and 6 from J, leaving 9 bases between them. The CDR3, as DNA: TGTGCCAGCAGCTTAGGTATAGGGGATGGCTACACCTTC. This translates into CASSLGIGDGYTF.

The rearrangement links TRBV9 to TRBJ1-1, with D perhaps matching TRBD1 (5 bases). V lost 4 bases, J lost 5 bases, and 15 bases lay in between. The CDR3 is 14 amino acids. Germline V gives CDR1 SGDLS, CDR2 YYNGEE. In DNA, the CDR3 is TGTGCCAGCAGCAACCCAGGGCGTGGAACTGAAGCTTTCTTT. It codes for CASSNPGRGTEAFF.

The chain joins TRBV4-1 to TRBJ2-1; 8 positions agree with TRBD2. The CDR3 sequence is 15 residues long. V was pared by 1 base and J by 13 bases, with 12 bases of the junction left unmatched. CDR1 is MGHRA, CDR2 YSYEKL, per germline. The CDR3 DNA sequence: TGCGCCAGCAGCCAAGTAGCGGGAACACACTGGACACAGTTCTTC. It is translated as CASSQVAGTHWTQFF.

On this clone itself: Additional DNA sequences in this sample encode the identical CDR3. The CDR3 protein is CASSSRGTDTQYF. The CDR3 DNA is TGTGCCAGCAGCTCTAGAGGCACAGATACGCAGTATTTT. The chain links TRBV11-3 to TRBJ2-3; unclear D gene. Looked up from germline, CDR1 is SGHNT and CDR2 is YENEEA. The CDR3 length is 13 residues. Trimming shortened V by 4 bases and J by 1 base, and 6 bases separated the two germline ends.

V gene TRBV14 combines with J gene TRBJ1-4; 9 positions agree with TRBD1. V was pared by 0 bases and J by 8 bases, with 7 bases of the junction left unmatched. CDR1 is SGHDN and CDR2 is FVKESK in the germline V gene. This CDR3 has 16 amino acids. CDR3 DNA: TGTGCCAGCAGCCAAGAGGGGACAGGGCGCCCAGAAAAACTGTTTTTT. This gives the protein CASSQEGTGRPEKLFF.

This rearrangement joins TRBV28 to TRBJ1-2; D is uncertain. With 8 bases removed from V and 5 bases from J, the gap between germline ends came to 12 bases. The CDR3 extends over 12 amino acids. CDR1 and CDR2 from the germline V gene are MDHEN and SYDVKM. CDR3 in amino acids: CASSSSEYGYTF. In DNA form, the CDR3 reads TGTGCCAGCTCTAGCTCAGAATATGGCTACACCTTC.

The chain joins TRBV28 to TRBJ1-1; D is uncertain. Germline V gene lookup returns CDR1 MDHEN and CDR2 SYDVKM. Trimming removed 3 bases at V and 7 bases at J, with 6 bases between. CDR3 length: 11 residues. The CDR3 DNA reads TGTGCCAGCAGTTTGAGGAATGAAGCTTTCTTT. Its protein product is CASSLRNEAFF.

This chain joins TRBV30 and TRBJ1-1; 7 positions match TRBD1. Trimming removed 4 bases from V and 0 bases from J; junction bases left unmatched: 2. CDR1 GTSNPN and CDR2 SVGIG come from the germline V gene (reference sequence). The CDR3 loop spans 13 amino acids. The CDR3 protein is CAWNRGLNTEAFF. The CDR3, as DNA: TGTGCCTGGAACAGGGGCTTGAACACTGAAGCTTTCTTT.